The clone carrying this TCR beta chain was detected once. Methods used by the authors: Reference gene primer amplification yielded estimated nucleated cell counts. Libraries were prepared by immunoSEQ multiplex PCR; TCRdb keeps only in-frame clonotypes and omits some of them. D and trimming come from the DNA, and the V and J calls and clone size come from that table. The repertoire consists of approximately 110,000 clones, with 90% occurring once and the leading ten covering about 4.5%. Germline V gives CDR1 KGHSH, CDR2 LQKENI. The V and J ends lost 5 bases and 2 bases, in that order; junction bases with no gene match: 6. The CDR3 is made up of 14 amino acids. These data come from a study of blood T cell repertoires in COVID-19.

This chain joins TRBV18 and TRBJ2-7; 7 bases are a match to TRBD2. Sequencing was carried out using peripheral blood. This sequence originates from a woman between 45 and 60 years old with acute or convalescent COVID-19. CDR3 sequence: CASSSLASTYEQYF. The DNA of the CDR3 is TGTGCCAGCTCATCACTAGCGTCGACCTACGAGCAGTACTTC.